The 8 T cell receptor beta chains reported below all come from one sample, sequenced in a study of blood T cell repertoires in COVID-19. Assay: immunoSEQ multiplex PCR; the TCRdb copy retains only in-frame clones and omits some. The table records a few hundred thousand clones, roughly 91% of them present only once. The sequencing sample was made of PBMCs or T cells enriched from blood (not recorded which). The receptors stem from a young man in a cohort exposed to, infected with or recovered from COVID-19 (not recorded which).

The gene calls are TRBV2 and TRBJ1-1, with D unresolved. The germline V and J ends were trimmed by 6 bases and 0 bases, with 17 bases remaining between them. This CDR3 comprises 16 residues. Germline CDR1 SNHLY, CDR2 FYNNEI. The CDR3 is CASSYVNGGLNTEAFF. The CDR3 coding sequence is TGTGCCAGCAGCTACGTCAACGGAGGTCTGAACACTGAAGCTTTCTTT.

This clone was picked up one time. V is TRBV9 and J is TRBJ2-3, with D possibly TRBD1 on 6 matching bases. This CDR3 spans 15 amino acids. In germline, CDR1 is SGDLS, CDR2 YYNGEE. V gave up 1 base and J gave up 1 base, with 10 bases separating them. CDR3: CASSVQGRGTDTQYF. CDR3 nucleotide sequence: TGTGCCAGCAGCGTACAGGGGCGGGGCACAGATACGCAGTATTTT. Using reference TRBV9 and TRBJ2-3 for the parts outside the CDR3, the full variable domain is DSGVTQTPKHLITATGQRVTLRCSPRSGDLSVYWYQQSLDQGLQFLIQYYNGEERAKGNILERFSAQQFPDLHSELNLSSLELGDSALYFCASSVQGRGTDTQYFGPGTRLTVL.

The V call is TRBV11-2, the J call TRBJ2-1, with TRBD2 matching over 7 bases. The CDR3 extends over 16 amino acids. V shed 6 bases, J shed 8 bases, and the junction held 16 bases outside the gene matches. The germline CDR1 and CDR2 sequences are SGHAT and FQNNGV. For the CDR3, the DNA is TGTGCCAGCAGGTACCCCGTGGGGGGAGGGCCAGATGAGCAGTTCTTC. Translation gives CASRYPVGGGPDEQFF.

This clone appeared a few times. This chain uses TRBV2 with TRBJ2-1; 9 bases are a match to TRBD2. CDR1 is SNHLY, CDR2 FYNNEI, per germline. The CDR3 runs 15 residues. The CDR3 here is CALEIATSGNNEQFF. The CDR3 DNA sequence: TGTGCTCTAGAGATTGCGACTAGCGGTAACAATGAGCAGTTCTTC. Looking up the rest from reference TRBV2 and TRBJ2-1 gives the full variable domain: EPEVTQTPSHQVTQMGQEVILRCVPISNHLYFYWYRQILGQKVEFLVSFYNNEISEKSEIFDDQFSVERPDGSNFTLKIRSTKLEDSAMYFCALEIATSGNNEQFFGPGTRLTVL.

The chain links TRBV4-2 to TRBJ2-1; 8 positions match TRBD2. Trimming cost V 0 bases and J 0 bases; bases outside gene matches: 1. The CDR3 has 16 amino acids. Germline values: CDR1 LGHNA, CDR2 YNFKEQ. CDR3 region: CASSQESGGSYNEQFF. CDR3 DNA sequence: TGTGCCAGCAGCCAAGAGAGCGGGGGCTCCTACAATGAGCAGTTCTTC.

V usage is TRBV7-3 and J usage is TRBJ2-7; D is unresolved. Trimming cost V 5 bases and J 3 bases, with 11 bases left between them. The CDR3 is 13 residues long. Per the germline V gene, CDR1 is SGHTA and CDR2 is FQGTGA. The CDR3 is CASSHEAGYEQYF. CDR3 nucleotide sequence: TGTGCCAGCAGCCACGAGGCTGGCTACGAGCAGTACTTC.

The chain has TRBV7-8 and TRBJ1-5; TRBD1 matches at 7 bases. The ends lost 1 base at V and 1 base at J; junction bases unmatched: 19. The germline V gene encodes CDR1 SGHVS and CDR2 FQNEAQ. The CDR3 is 21 residues long. Here the CDR3 reads CASSLVGEGYDREVSNQPQHF. CDR3 sequence (DNA): TGTGCCAGCAGCTTAGTCGGTGAAGGCTACGACAGGGAGGTCAGCAATCAGCCCCAGCATTTT.

This sequence joins TRBV19 and TRBJ2-7; 7 bases agree with TRBD1. The CDR3 extends over 14 amino acids. Trimming took 4 bases from V and 2 from J; bases not matched to a gene: 5. Looked up from germline, CDR1 is LNHDA and CDR2 is SQIVND (reference sequence). CDR3 in amino acids: CASSRPGTAYEQYF. Written as DNA, the CDR3 is TGTGCCAGTAGTAGACCCGGGACAGCCTACGAGCAGTACTTC.